The entry below gives a single TCR beta chain sequence along with its context. At one boundary the junction diverges from the germline segment, which might be a read error. This sample was taken from a study of blood T cell repertoires in COVID-19. Germline values: CDR1 SSHAT, CDR2 FNYEAQ (reference sequence). The CDR3 extends over 14 amino acids. Profiling relied on immunoSEQ multiplex PCR, and the TCRdb table lists in-frame clones only, not all of them. The sample lists roughly 250,000 clones, 70% to 85% occurring once. Sequencing was done on a sample of peripheral blood. The chain is built from TRBV7-7 and TRBJ2-1; 8 positions agree with TRBD2. The receptor's source is a human donor with COVID-19, enrolled during active disease. The donor label of this sample is uncertain. The DNA for the CDR3 is TGTGCTAGCAGTCCCGGGACTAGTTACAATGAGCAGTTCTTC. Residues: CASSPGTSYNEQFF.